This TCR beta chain was identified in a study of cytomegalovirus exposure and HLA in healthy donors. Libraries were prepared by immunoSEQ multiplex PCR; TCRdb keeps only in-frame clonotypes and omits some of them. Of about 130,000 clones listed, approximately 90% are singletons. The CDR3 consists of 13 residues. Trimming took 1 base from V and 6 from J, leaving 10 bases between them. Germline CDR1 is SEHNR and CDR2 is FQNEAQ (reference sequence). The J gene is TRBJ2-7, the V gene TRBV7-9; a possible D gene is TRBD1 (5 bases). This sequence originates from a young woman in good health and CMV-seropositive. The sample comprised PBMCs. DNA for the CDR3: TGTGCCAGCAGCTTAGAGGCAGGGTTCGAGCAGTACTTC. Translating gives CASSLEAGFEQYF.